Each of the 9 T cell receptor beta chains below was sequenced from the same sample in a study of vaccination effects on CD4 cells after COVID-19. Cultured cells yielded isolated CD4+ T cells after 10 to 11 days. Measured with immunoSEQ multiplex PCR; TCRdb has only the in-frame clones, and not every one. The sample comprises more than 45,000 clones, about three quarters of which are singletons, and approximately 3% rests with the top ten. These receptors have no known antigen. Sequencing used CD4+ T cells from PBMCs cultured without peptide, obtained before COVID-19 vaccination. The receptors were gathered from a human donor who received a COVID-19 vaccine.

The rearrangement joins TRBV6-5 to TRBJ2-7, with D tentatively TRBD1 (5 bases). V was cut by 5 bases and J by 4 bases, with 12 bases left in between. The CDR3 length is 13 residues. The V gene's germline CDR1 is MNHEY and CDR2 SVGAGI. The CDR3 sequence: CASSHTDRYEQYV. The DNA of the CDR3 is TGTGCCAGCAGTCACACCGACAGATACGAGCAGTACGTC.

The V and J genes are TRBV5-1 and TRBJ1-6, with 9 bases fitting TRBD1. Germline loops: CDR1 SGHRS, CDR2 YFSETQ. The J segment lost 0 bases and the V segment lost 7 bases, leaving 2 bases of the junction unmatched. The CDR3 spans 15 residues. The DNA for the CDR3 is TGCGCCAGCGGGACAGGGAGCTCCTATAATTCACCCCTCCACTTT. Translation gives CASGTGSSYNSPLHF.

This clone has just a few counts. This chain connects TRBV6-1 to TRBJ1-5, with TRBD1 as a possible D gene (6 bases). Germline V gives CDR1 MNHNS, CDR2 SASEGT. This CDR3 contains 17 residues. V gave up 4 bases and J gave up 0 bases, with 16 bases separating them. The DNA of the CDR3 is TGTGCCAGCAGTGGGCGGACCGGGACACGTAGCAATCAGCCCCAGCATTTT. Translated, it gives CASSGRTGTRSNQPQHF.

The chain combines TRBV3-1 (or the pseudogene TRBV3-2) with TRBJ1-5; D gene unclear. The germline gives CDR1 LGHDT, CDR2 YNNKEL (reference sequence). Trimming took off 1 base at V and 2 bases at J, with 6 bases between the two ends. The CDR3 sequence is 14 residues long. CDR3 bases: TGTGCCAGCAGCCAAGGATCAGGCAATCAGCCCCAGCATTTT. It translates to CASSQGSGNQPQHF.

The rearrangement joins TRBV12-3 or TRBV12-4 to TRBJ2-5; D not resolved. Trimming pared 5 bases from V and 7 bases from J, leaving 11 bases between. The CDR3 has 12 residues. CDR3 protein: CASSPRVGTQYF. Written as DNA, the CDR3 is TGTGCCAGCAGTCCTCGCGTTGGGACCCAGTACTTC.

This chain joins TRBV7-8 and TRBJ2-4, with D tentatively TRBD1 (6 bases). CDR1 is SGHVS and CDR2 is FQNEAQ in the germline V gene. This CDR3 has 15 amino acids. V lost 2 bases, J lost 4 bases, and 12 bases lay in between. The CDR3 is CASSLLGQGKNIQYF. CDR3 nucleotide sequence: TGTGCCAGCAGCTTATTAGGTCAGGGGAAAAACATTCAGTACTTC.

V is TRBV19 and J is TRBJ2-3; 10 bases fit TRBD1. The V gene end was trimmed by 7 bases and the J gene end by 8 bases; junction bases not matched to a gene: 12. Germline V gives CDR1 LNHDA, CDR2 SQIVND (reference sequence). The CDR3 consists of 15 residues. The chain's CDR3 is CASMGVRTGGGTQYF. The CDR3 DNA reads TGTGCCAGTATGGGTGTGAGGACAGGGGGTGGTACGCAGTATTTT.

The chain recombines TRBV5-1 with TRBJ1-4; no definite D call. The CDR3 covers 13 residues. V was cut by 5 bases and J by 4 bases, with 9 bases left in between. Per the germline V gene, CDR1 is SGHRS and CDR2 is YFSETQ. CDR3 protein: CASRGGSNEKLFF. CDR3 bases: TGCGCCAGCAGGGGCGGTAGTAATGAAAAACTGTTTTTT.

The V call is TRBV3-1 (or the pseudogene TRBV3-2), the J call TRBJ1-6, with a weak D call TRBD1 (6 bases). Trimming left V 5 bases short and J 0 bases short, with 14 bases between. Germline values: CDR1 LGHDT, CDR2 YNNKEL (reference sequence). This CDR3 spans 17 amino acids. CDR3 bases: TGTGCCAGCAGCAATGCCAGGGGAAGCTCCTATAATTCACCCCTCCACTTT. It translates to CASSNARGSSYNSPLHF.